The 4 T cell receptor beta chains given below trace back to one sample, sequenced in a study of blood T cell repertoires in COVID-19. Profiling relied on immunoSEQ multiplex PCR, and the TCRdb table lists in-frame clones only, not all of them. The profile shows some 120,000 clones, roughly 80% of them singletons. Sequencing input: peripheral blood. Every receptor here comes from a woman between 45 and 60 years old with acute or convalescent COVID-19.

The J gene is TRBJ2-1, the V gene TRBV19, with TRBD1 matching 8 bases. The junction had 3 bases not matched to a gene; V was cut back by 3 bases and J by 2 bases. Germline CDR1 LNHDA, CDR2 SQIVND (reference sequence). The CDR3 loop spans 15 amino acids. The CDR3 coding sequence is TGTGCCAGTAGTATGGACAGGGTTGCCTACAATGAGCAGTTCTTC. This codes for CASSMDRVAYNEQFF.

The chain links TRBV21-1 to TRBJ1-1. TRBV21-1 is given as a pseudogene. This CDR3 has 16 amino acids. The CDR3 region is CASSKSYQTMNTEAFF. As DNA, the CDR3 is TGTGCCAGCAGCAAAAGCTATCAGACTATGAACACTGAAGCTTTCTTT.

The J gene is TRBJ1-2, the V gene TRBV6-5; 9 bases map to TRBD1. Germline CDR1 reads MNHEY; CDR2 reads SVGAGI. After removal of 6 bases from V and 2 bases from J, the junction contained 7 bases not matched to a gene. The CDR3 consists of 15 residues. The CDR3 DNA sequence: TGTGCCAGCAGAACTAGACAGGGGGGGAACTATGGCTACACCTTC. Its translation: CASRTRQGGNYGYTF.

This clone showed up just a few times. The chain has TRBV5-1 and TRBJ1-1; 7 bases are shared with TRBD1. The CDR3 is made up of 15 amino acids. Germline V gives CDR1 SGHRS, CDR2 YFSETQ. J was trimmed by 2 bases and V by 2 bases; bases with no gene match: 6. CDR3: CASSFDRELNTEAFF. The CDR3 DNA sequence: TGCGCCAGCAGCTTTGACAGGGAACTCAACACTGAAGCTTTCTTT.